This is a list of T cell receptor beta chains from one sample in a study of shared clonotypes between healthy human individuals. This table comes from immunoSEQ multiplex PCR, and its TCRdb copy is limited to in-frame clones, with some not included. The sample holds 850,000 to 1,200,000 clones, about 76% seen once. The sequenced sample was memory CD4+ T cells sorted from blood. These TCRs come from a man aged 18 to 35 in good health. CDR3s include the opening cysteine and the closing phenylalanine or tryptophan. D genes are given only for firm matches. Clone size is not always given. Where it is, it says once, few, many or a class for expanded clones.

d_call: NA
j_call: TRBJ2-2
clone_size: NA
v_call: TRBV19
cdr3_aa: CASRSIGELFF
cdr3_nt: TGTGCCAGTAGGTCAATCGGGGAGCTGTTTTTT

d_call: NA
j_call: TRBJ1-6
clone_size: few
v_call: TRBV12-5
cdr3_aa: CASGPSGRYNSPLHF
cdr3_nt: TGTGCTAGTGGTCCCTCCGGACGGTATAATTCACCCCTCCACTTT

d_call: TRBD1
j_call: TRBJ1-6
clone_size: NA
v_call: TRBV7-2
cdr3_aa: CASSTGGQSNSPLHF
cdr3_nt: TGTGCCAGCAGCACAGGGGGCCAGTCCAATTCACCCCTCCACTTT

d_call: NA
j_call: TRBJ1-5
clone_size: once
v_call: TRBV6-5
cdr3_aa: CASSAVLNQPQHF
cdr3_nt: TGTGCCAGCAGCGCGGTTCTAAATCAGCCCCAGCATTTT

d_call: TRBD2
j_call: TRBJ2-3
clone_size: few
v_call: TRBV4-2
cdr3_aa: CASSLHSGGAGRTDTQYF
cdr3_nt: TGTGCCAGCAGCCTCCACAGCGGGGGGGCCGGGCGGACAGATACGCAGTATTTT

d_call: NA
j_call: TRBJ2-1
clone_size: NA
v_call: TRBV11-2
cdr3_aa: CASSLARRTGSYNEQFF
cdr3_nt: TGTGCCAGCAGCTTGGCCCGGCGGACGGGCTCCTACAATGAGCAGTTCTTC

d_call: NA
j_call: TRBJ1-6
clone_size: NA
v_call: TRBV7-8
cdr3_aa: CASSLAEDSYNSPLHF
cdr3_nt: TGTGCCAGCAGCTTAGCGGAGGACTCCTATAATTCACCCCTCCACTTT

d_call: NA
j_call: TRBJ1-5
clone_size: NA
v_call: TRBV6-5
cdr3_aa: CASSPRDNQPQHF
cdr3_nt: TGTGCCAGCAGTCCTAGGGACAATCAGCCCCAGCATTTT

d_call: NA
j_call: TRBJ1-5
clone_size: NA
v_call: TRBV30
cdr3_aa: CAWSLAGNQPQHF
cdr3_nt: TGTGCCTGGAGCTTGGCAGGCAATCAGCCCCAGCATTTT

d_call: NA
j_call: TRBJ1-6
clone_size: NA
v_call: TRBV5-1
cdr3_aa: CASSPGTVGLNSPLHF
cdr3_nt: TGCGCCAGCAGCCCGGGAACGGTCGGCTTAAATTCACCCCTCCACTTT

d_call: TRBD1
j_call: TRBJ1-1
clone_size: NA
v_call: TRBV2
cdr3_aa: CASSPGQGVKTEAFF
cdr3_nt: TGTGCCAGTTCTCCGGGACAGGGAGTGAAAACTGAAGCTTTCTTT

d_call: NA
j_call: TRBJ1-2
clone_size: NA
v_call: TRBV7-9
cdr3_aa: CASSKTGKYGYTF
cdr3_nt: TGTGCCAGCAGCAAAACAGGGAAGTACGGCTACACCTTC

d_call: TRBD1
j_call: TRBJ2-2
clone_size: NA
v_call: TRBV7-2
cdr3_aa: CASSLDRDRGVGGELFF
cdr3_nt: TGTGCCAGCAGCTTGGACCGGGACAGGGGCGTAGGCGGGGAGCTGTTTTTT

d_call: NA
j_call: TRBJ1-1
clone_size: few
v_call: TRBV29-1
cdr3_aa: CSVEKLSGRNTEAFF
cdr3_nt: TGCAGCGTTGAAAAGCTGTCAGGGAGAAACACTGAAGCTTTCTTT

d_call: NA
j_call: TRBJ2-3
clone_size: NA
v_call: TRBV7-2
cdr3_aa: CASSLSQSTDTQYF
cdr3_nt: TGTGCCAGCAGCTTATCCCAGAGCACAGATACGCAGTATTTT

d_call: NA
j_call: TRBJ2-1
clone_size: once
v_call: TRBV9
cdr3_aa: CASSVGTGAYNEQFF
cdr3_nt: TGTGCCAGCAGCGTAGGAACGGGGGCATACAATGAGCAGTTCTTC

d_call: NA
j_call: TRBJ2-2
clone_size: NA
v_call: TRBV9
cdr3_aa: CASSVTGTPNTGELFF
cdr3_nt: TGTGCCAGCAGCGTCACCGGGACGCCAAACACCGGGGAGCTGTTTTTT

d_call: TRBD1
j_call: TRBJ1-5
clone_size: NA
v_call: TRBV9
cdr3_aa: CASSVTGDQPQHF
cdr3_nt: TGTGCCAGCAGCGTGACAGGGGATCAGCCCCAGCATTTT

d_call: NA
j_call: TRBJ2-5
clone_size: few
v_call: TRBV7-2
cdr3_aa: CASSLVGEAQETQYF
cdr3_nt: TGTGCCAGCAGCTTAGTGGGGGAGGCCCAAGAGACCCAGTACTTC

d_call: NA
j_call: TRBJ2-5
clone_size: NA
v_call: TRBV6-6
cdr3_aa: CASSVDRDQETQYF
cdr3_nt: TGTGCCAGCAGTGTCGACAGAGATCAAGAGACCCAGTACTTC

d_call: NA
j_call: TRBJ1-2
clone_size: once
v_call: TRBV19
cdr3_aa: CASSMGGQNYGYTF
cdr3_nt: TGTGCCAGTAGTATGGGGGGACAAAACTATGGCTACACCTTC

d_call: TRBD1
j_call: TRBJ1-2
clone_size: NA
v_call: TRBV2
cdr3_aa: CASSDPDRGLSGYTF
cdr3_nt: TGTGCCAGCAGTGATCCGGACAGGGGGTTAAGTGGCTACACCTTC

d_call: NA
j_call: TRBJ2-2
clone_size: NA
v_call: TRBV2
cdr3_aa: CASSGQAGTGELFF
cdr3_nt: TGTGCCAGCAGTGGACAGGCAGGGACCGGGGAGCTGTTTTTT

d_call: NA
j_call: TRBJ2-5
clone_size: NA
v_call: TRBV5-6
cdr3_aa: CASSISLETQYF
cdr3_nt: TGTGCCAGCAGCATCAGTTTGGAGACCCAGTACTTC

d_call: NA
j_call: TRBJ1-6
clone_size: NA
v_call: TRBV7-9
cdr3_aa: CASSFGQGYSPLHF
cdr3_nt: TGTGCCAGCAGCTTTGGGCAGGGGTATTCACCCCTCCACTTT

d_call: NA
j_call: TRBJ1-1
clone_size: NA
v_call: TRBV19
cdr3_aa: CASSINSGAVAFF
cdr3_nt: TGTGCCAGTAGTATTAATTCGGGGGCGGTGGCTTTCTTT

d_call: TRBD2
j_call: TRBJ2-3
clone_size: NA
v_call: TRBV7-4
cdr3_aa: CASSCRPSGKVADTQYF
cdr3_nt: TGTGCCAGCAGCTGTCGCCCTAGCGGGAAGGTCGCAGATACGCAGTATTTT

d_call: NA
j_call: TRBJ2-7
clone_size: NA
v_call: TRBV6-5
cdr3_aa: CASSYAGEQYF
cdr3_nt: TGTGCCAGCAGTTACGCGGGGGAGCAGTACTTC

d_call: NA
j_call: TRBJ2-5
clone_size: NA
v_call: TRBV5-1
cdr3_aa: CASSSAGIKETQYF
cdr3_nt: TGCGCCAGCAGCTCAGCGGGTATTAAAGAGACCCAGTACTTC

d_call: NA
j_call: TRBJ2-7
clone_size: NA
v_call: TRBV7-2
cdr3_aa: CASSLGRASSYEQYF
cdr3_nt: TGTGCCAGCAGCTTGGGCCGGGCTAGCTCCTACGAGCAGTACTTC

d_call: NA
j_call: TRBJ1-1
clone_size: NA
v_call: TRBV19
cdr3_aa: CASTRDGYTEAFF
cdr3_nt: TGTGCCAGTACCCGGGACGGTTACACTGAAGCTTTCTTT

d_call: NA
j_call: TRBJ1-6
clone_size: NA
v_call: TRBV19
cdr3_aa: CASSLQGGNSPLHF
cdr3_nt: TGTGCCAGTAGTTTACAGGGAGGTAATTCACCCCTCCACTTT

d_call: NA
j_call: TRBJ2-3
clone_size: NA
v_call: TRBV19
cdr3_aa: CASSNFLGFTDTQYF
cdr3_nt: TGTGCCAGTAGTAATTTTTTGGGTTTCACAGATACGCAGTATTTT

d_call: NA
j_call: TRBJ1-3
clone_size: NA
v_call: TRBV5-1
cdr3_aa: CASSLEGTSSGNTIYF
cdr3_nt: TGCGCCAGCAGCTTGGAAGGGACGAGCTCTGGAAACACCATATATTTT

d_call: TRBD1
j_call: TRBJ1-3
clone_size: NA
v_call: TRBV19
cdr3_aa: CASSGTGRGNTIYF
cdr3_nt: TGTGCCAGTAGCGGGACAGGGAGGGGAAACACCATATATTTT

d_call: NA
j_call: TRBJ1-3
clone_size: once
v_call: TRBV19
cdr3_aa: CASSTFAFPEIYF
cdr3_nt: TGTGCCAGTAGTACCTTTGCTTTTCCGGAGATATATTTT

d_call: TRBD2
j_call: TRBJ2-2
clone_size: NA
v_call: TRBV7-9
cdr3_aa: CASSQLAGLTGELFF
cdr3_nt: TGTGCCAGCAGCCAACTAGCGGGACTCACCGGGGAGCTGTTTTTT

d_call: NA
j_call: TRBJ2-2
clone_size: NA
v_call: TRBV7-2
cdr3_aa: CASSTTGRRDTGELFF
cdr3_nt: TGTGCCAGCAGCACCACGGGCCGGCGGGACACCGGGGAGCTGTTTTTT

d_call: NA
j_call: TRBJ1-2
clone_size: few
v_call: TRBV9
cdr3_aa: CASSLLGYGYTF
cdr3_nt: TGTGCCAGCAGCCTCCTGGGCTATGGCTACACCTTC

d_call: NA
j_call: TRBJ1-2
clone_size: NA
v_call: TRBV10-3
cdr3_aa: CAISESPGGLNYGYTF
cdr3_nt: TGTGCCATCAGTGAGTCGCCGGGGGGACTTAACTATGGCTACACCTTC

d_call: TRBD1
j_call: TRBJ2-5
clone_size: NA
v_call: TRBV7-9
cdr3_aa: CASSPGQGSSKETQYF
cdr3_nt: TGTGCCAGCAGCCCGGGACAGGGAAGTTCCAAAGAGACCCAGTACTTC

d_call: NA
j_call: TRBJ2-1
clone_size: NA
v_call: TRBV30
cdr3_aa: CAWSVSGEQFF
cdr3_nt: TGTGCCTGGAGTGTTTCTGGGGAGCAGTTCTTC